This T cell receptor (beta chain) was found in a study of memory CD4+ T cells and cytomegalovirus serostatus. General observations from the study: A US-trained random forest predicted CMV serostatus with median AUC about 0.92.

The data were produced by immunoSEQ multiplex PCR, yet TCRdb's version contains in-frame clones alone and is incomplete. The table shows tens of thousands of clones, with 75% to 85% occurring only once. This CDR3 has 15 amino acids. V trimming: 4 bases; J trimming: 5 bases; junction bases outside the gene matches: 4. Germline V gene data show CDR1 as MNHNY and CDR2 as SVGAGI (reference sequence). The sort gate was single viable CD3+CD4+CD8-CD45RO+ cells for memory CD4+ T cells. On this clone itself: Its antigen is undetermined.

V and J are TRBV6-6 and TRBJ2-5; 13 bases are shared with TRBD2. Sequencing was carried out using memory CD4+ T cells from blood. The TCR comes from an adult in good health and CMV-seronegative. The CDR3 sequence: CASSSPGLAGETQYF. DNA for the CDR3: TGTGCCAGCAGTTCCCCGGGACTAGCGGGGGAGACCCAGTACTTC.